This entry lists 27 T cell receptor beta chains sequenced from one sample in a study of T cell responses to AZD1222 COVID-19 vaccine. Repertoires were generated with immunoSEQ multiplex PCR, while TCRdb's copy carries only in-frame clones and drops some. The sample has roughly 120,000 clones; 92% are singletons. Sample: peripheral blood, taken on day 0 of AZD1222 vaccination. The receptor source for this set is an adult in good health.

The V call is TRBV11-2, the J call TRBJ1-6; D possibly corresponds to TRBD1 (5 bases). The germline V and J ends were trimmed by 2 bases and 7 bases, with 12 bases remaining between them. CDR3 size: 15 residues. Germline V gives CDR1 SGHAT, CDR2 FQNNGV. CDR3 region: CASSLTGGGNSPLHF. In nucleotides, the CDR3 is TGTGCCAGCAGCTTAACGGGGGGTGGCAATTCACCCCTCCACTTT.

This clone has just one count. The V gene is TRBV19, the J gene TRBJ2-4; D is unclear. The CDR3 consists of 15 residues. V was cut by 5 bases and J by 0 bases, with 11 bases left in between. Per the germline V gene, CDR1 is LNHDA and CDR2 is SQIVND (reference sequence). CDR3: CASSPDRLAKNIQYF. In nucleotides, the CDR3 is TGTGCCAGTAGTCCGGATCGGCTAGCCAAAAACATTCAGTACTTC.

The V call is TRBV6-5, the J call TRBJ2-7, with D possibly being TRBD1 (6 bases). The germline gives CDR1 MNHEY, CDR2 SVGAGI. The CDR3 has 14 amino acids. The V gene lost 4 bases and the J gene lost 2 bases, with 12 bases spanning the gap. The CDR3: CASSSRTVPYEQYF. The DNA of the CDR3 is TGTGCCAGCAGTTCCAGGACAGTTCCCTACGAGCAGTACTTC.

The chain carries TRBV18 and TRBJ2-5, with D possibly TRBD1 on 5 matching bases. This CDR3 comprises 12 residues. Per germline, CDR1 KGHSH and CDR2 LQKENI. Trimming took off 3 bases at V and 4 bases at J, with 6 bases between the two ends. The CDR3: CASSPQGETQYF. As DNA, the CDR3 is TGTGCCAGCTCACCGCAGGGAGAGACCCAGTACTTC.

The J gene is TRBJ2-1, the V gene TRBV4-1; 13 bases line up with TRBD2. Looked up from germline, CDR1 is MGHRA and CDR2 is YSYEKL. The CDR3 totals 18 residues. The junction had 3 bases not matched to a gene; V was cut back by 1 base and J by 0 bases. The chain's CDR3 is CASSQGLAGGSSYNEQFF. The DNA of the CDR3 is TGCGCCAGCAGCCAAGGACTAGCGGGGGGCAGCTCCTACAATGAGCAGTTCTTC.

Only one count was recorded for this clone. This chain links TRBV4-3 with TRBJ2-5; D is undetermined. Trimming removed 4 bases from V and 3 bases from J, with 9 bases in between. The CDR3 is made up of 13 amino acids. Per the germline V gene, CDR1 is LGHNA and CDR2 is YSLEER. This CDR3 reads CASSPGLKETQYF. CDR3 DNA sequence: TGCGCCAGCAGCCCGGGTCTGAAAGAGACCCAGTACTTC.

The DNA for the CDR3 is TGTGCCAGCAGCTTGAGGGCACCGGGTGATACGCAGTATTTT. It yields the protein CASSLRAPGDTQYF. The genes are TRBV7-2 and TRBJ2-3; perhaps TRBD2 as D (5 bases). Germline loops: CDR1 SGHTA, CDR2 FQGNSA. With 3 bases removed from V and 6 bases from J, the gap between germline ends came to 13 bases. The CDR3 totals 14 residues. Supplemented by reference TRBV7-2 and TRBJ2-3, the full variable domain reads GAGVSQSPSNKVTEKGKDVELRCDPISGHTALYWYRQSLGQGLEFLIYFQGNSAPDKSGLPSDRFSAERTGGSVSTLTIQRTQQEDSAVYLCASSLRAPGDTQYFGPGTRLTVL.

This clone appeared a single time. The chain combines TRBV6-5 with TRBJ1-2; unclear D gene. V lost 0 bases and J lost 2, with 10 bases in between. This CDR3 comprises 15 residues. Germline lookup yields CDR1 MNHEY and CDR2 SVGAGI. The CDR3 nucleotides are TGTGCCAGCAGTTACTCGAGGGCGGGGAACTATGGCTACACCTTC. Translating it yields CASSYSRAGNYGYTF.

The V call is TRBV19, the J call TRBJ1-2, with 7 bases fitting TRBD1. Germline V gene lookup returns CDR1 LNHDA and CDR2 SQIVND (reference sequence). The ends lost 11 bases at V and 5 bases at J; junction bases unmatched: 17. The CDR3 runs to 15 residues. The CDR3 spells CASRSGTVYSYGYTF. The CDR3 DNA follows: TGTGCCTCAAGGAGCGGGACAGTTTATTCATATGGCTACACCTTC. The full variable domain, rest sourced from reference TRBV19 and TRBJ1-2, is DGGITQSPKYLFRKEGQNVTLSCEQNLNHDAMYWYRQDPGQGLRLIYYSQIVNDFQKGDIAEGYSVSREKKESFPLTVTSAQKNPTAFYLCASRSGTVYSYGYTFGSGTRLTVV.

The CDR3 DNA is TGTGCCAGCAGCTTCGGGCCCACGAACACCGGGGAGCTGTTTTTT. Protein sequence: CASSFGPTNTGELFF. V gene TRBV11-3 combines with J gene TRBJ2-2; D is ambiguous. The CDR3 is 15 residues long. CDR1 SGHNT and CDR2 YENEEA come from the germline V gene. Between the trimmed V and J ends, which lost 3 bases and 0 bases, there was a span of 8 bases. Based on the CDR3 plus reference TRBV11-3 and TRBJ2-2, the full variable domain is EAGVVQSPRYKIIEKKQPVAFWCNPISGHNTLYWYLQNLGQGPELLIRYENEEAVDDSQLPKDRFSAERLKGVDSTLKIQPAELGDSAVYLCASSFGPTNTGELFFGEGSRLTVL.

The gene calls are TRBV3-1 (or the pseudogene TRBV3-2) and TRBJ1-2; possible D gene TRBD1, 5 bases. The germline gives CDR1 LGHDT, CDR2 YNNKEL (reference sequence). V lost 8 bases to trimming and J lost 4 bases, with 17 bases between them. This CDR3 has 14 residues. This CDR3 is CASAARDYGYGYTF. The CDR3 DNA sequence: TGTGCCAGCGCAGCCAGGGATTACGGCTATGGCTACACCTTC.

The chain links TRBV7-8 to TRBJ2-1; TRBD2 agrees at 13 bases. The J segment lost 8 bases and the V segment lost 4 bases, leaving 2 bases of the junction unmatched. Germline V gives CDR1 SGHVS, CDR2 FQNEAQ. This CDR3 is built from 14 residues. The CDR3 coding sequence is TGTGCCAGCAGCTGGACTAGCGGGAGTGATGAGCAGTTCTTC. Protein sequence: CASSWTSGSDEQFF.

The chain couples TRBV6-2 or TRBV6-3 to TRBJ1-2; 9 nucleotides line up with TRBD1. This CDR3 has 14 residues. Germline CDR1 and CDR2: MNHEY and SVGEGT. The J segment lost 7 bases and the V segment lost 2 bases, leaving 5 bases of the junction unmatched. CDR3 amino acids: CASSYRTGGSGYTF. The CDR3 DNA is TGTGCCAGCAGTTACCGAACAGGGGGCTCTGGCTACACCTTC.

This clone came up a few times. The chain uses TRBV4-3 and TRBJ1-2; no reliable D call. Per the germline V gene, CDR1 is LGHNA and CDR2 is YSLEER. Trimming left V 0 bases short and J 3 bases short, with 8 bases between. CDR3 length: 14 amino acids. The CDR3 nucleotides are TGCGCCAGCAGCCAAGATAACAGCCACTATGGCTACACCTTC. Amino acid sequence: CASSQDNSHYGYTF.

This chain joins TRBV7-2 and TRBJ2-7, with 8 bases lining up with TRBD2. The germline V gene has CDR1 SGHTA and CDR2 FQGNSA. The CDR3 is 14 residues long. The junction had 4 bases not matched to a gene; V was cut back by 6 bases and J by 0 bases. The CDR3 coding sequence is TGTGCCAGCAGGGCGAGCGGGAGCTCCTACGAGCAGTACTTC. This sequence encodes CASRASGSSYEQYF. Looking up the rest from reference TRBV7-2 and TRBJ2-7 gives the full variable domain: GAGVSQSPSNKVTEKGKDVELRCDPISGHTALYWYRQSLGQGLEFLIYFQGNSAPDKSGLPSDRFSAERTGGSVSTLTIQRTQQEDSAVYLCASRASGSSYEQYFGPGTRLTVT.

The CDR3 here is CASSYVAGGSGRQFF. CDR3 sequence (DNA): TGTGCCAGCAGTTACGTGGCGGGGGGCTCAGGAAGGCAGTTCTTC. The chain links TRBV6-5 to TRBJ2-1; TRBD2 aligns across 8 bases. Germline V gene sequence: CDR1 MNHEY, CDR2 SVGAGI. The V gene end was trimmed by 2 bases and the J gene end by 12 bases; junction bases not matched to a gene: 12. The CDR3 sequence is 15 residues long.

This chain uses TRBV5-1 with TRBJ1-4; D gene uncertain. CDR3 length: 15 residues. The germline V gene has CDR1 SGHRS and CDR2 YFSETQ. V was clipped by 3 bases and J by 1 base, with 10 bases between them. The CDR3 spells CASSSDGLTNEKLFF. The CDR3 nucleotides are TGCGCCAGCAGCTCGGACGGATTAACTAATGAAAAACTGTTTTTT.

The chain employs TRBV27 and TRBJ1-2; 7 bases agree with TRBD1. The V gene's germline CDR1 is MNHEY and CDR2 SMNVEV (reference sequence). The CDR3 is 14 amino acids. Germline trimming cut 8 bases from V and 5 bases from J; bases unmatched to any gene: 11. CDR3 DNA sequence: TGTGCCAGCTCCCGCAGGGGGAGGTGGTATGGCTACACCTTC. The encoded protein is CASSRRGRWYGYTF.

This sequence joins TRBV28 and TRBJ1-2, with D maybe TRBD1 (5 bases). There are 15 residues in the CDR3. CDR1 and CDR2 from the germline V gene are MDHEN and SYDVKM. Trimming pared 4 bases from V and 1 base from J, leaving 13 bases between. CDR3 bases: TGTGCCAGCAGTTCGTTAGGCCAGGGTAACTATGGCTACACCTTC. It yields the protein CASSSLGQGNYGYTF.

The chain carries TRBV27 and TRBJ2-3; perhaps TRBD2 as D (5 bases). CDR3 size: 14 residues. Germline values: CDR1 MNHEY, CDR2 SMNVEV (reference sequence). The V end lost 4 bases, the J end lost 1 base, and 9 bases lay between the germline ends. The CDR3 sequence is CASSSEGGTDTQYF. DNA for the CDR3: TGTGCCAGCAGTTCAGAGGGAGGCACAGATACGCAGTATTTT.

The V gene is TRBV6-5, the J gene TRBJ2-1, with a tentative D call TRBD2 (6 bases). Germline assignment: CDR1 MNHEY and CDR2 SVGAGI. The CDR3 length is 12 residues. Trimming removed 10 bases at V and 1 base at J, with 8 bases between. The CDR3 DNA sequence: TGTGCCACCGGGACTTCCTACAATGAGCAGTTCTTC. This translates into CATGTSYNEQFF.

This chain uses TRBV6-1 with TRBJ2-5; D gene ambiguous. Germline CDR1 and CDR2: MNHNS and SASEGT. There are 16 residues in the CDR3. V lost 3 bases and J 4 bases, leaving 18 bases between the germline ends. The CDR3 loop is CASSEAGRPRGETQYF. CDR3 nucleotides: TGTGCCAGCAGTGAGGCTGGACGGCCCCGAGGAGAGACCCAGTACTTC.

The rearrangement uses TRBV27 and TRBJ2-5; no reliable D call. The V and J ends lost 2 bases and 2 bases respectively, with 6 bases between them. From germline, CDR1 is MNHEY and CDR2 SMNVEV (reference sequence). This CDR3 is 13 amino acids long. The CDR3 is CASSLVQQETQYF. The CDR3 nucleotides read TGTGCCAGCAGTTTAGTCCAGCAAGAGACCCAGTACTTC.

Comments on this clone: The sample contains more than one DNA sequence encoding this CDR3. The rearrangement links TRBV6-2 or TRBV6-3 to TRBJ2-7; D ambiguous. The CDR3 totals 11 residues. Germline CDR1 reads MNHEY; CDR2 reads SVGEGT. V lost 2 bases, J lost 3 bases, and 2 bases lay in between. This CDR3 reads CASSYLYEQYF. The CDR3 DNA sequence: TGTGCCAGCAGTTACCTCTACGAGCAGTACTTC.

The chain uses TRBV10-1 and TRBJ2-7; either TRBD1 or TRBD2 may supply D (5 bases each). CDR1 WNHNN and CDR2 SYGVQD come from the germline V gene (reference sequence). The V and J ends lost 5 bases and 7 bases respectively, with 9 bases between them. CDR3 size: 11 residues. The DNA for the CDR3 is TGCGCCAGCAGTACGGGACCGGAGCAGTACTTC. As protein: CASSTGPEQYF.

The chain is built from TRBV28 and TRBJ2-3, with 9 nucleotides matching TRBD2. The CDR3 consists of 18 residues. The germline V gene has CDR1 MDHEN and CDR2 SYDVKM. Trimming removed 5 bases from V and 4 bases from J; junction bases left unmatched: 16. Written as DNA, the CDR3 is TGTGCCAGCAGTCTAATCCCCCCCTTAGCGGGAGCGGCAGATACGCAGTATTTT. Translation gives CASSLIPPLAGAADTQYF.

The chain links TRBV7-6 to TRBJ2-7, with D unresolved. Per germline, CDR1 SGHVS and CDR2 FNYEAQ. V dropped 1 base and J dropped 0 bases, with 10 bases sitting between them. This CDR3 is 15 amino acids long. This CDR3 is CASSLDDTFSYEQYF. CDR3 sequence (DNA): TGTGCCAGCAGCTTAGATGACACTTTCTCCTACGAGCAGTACTTC.